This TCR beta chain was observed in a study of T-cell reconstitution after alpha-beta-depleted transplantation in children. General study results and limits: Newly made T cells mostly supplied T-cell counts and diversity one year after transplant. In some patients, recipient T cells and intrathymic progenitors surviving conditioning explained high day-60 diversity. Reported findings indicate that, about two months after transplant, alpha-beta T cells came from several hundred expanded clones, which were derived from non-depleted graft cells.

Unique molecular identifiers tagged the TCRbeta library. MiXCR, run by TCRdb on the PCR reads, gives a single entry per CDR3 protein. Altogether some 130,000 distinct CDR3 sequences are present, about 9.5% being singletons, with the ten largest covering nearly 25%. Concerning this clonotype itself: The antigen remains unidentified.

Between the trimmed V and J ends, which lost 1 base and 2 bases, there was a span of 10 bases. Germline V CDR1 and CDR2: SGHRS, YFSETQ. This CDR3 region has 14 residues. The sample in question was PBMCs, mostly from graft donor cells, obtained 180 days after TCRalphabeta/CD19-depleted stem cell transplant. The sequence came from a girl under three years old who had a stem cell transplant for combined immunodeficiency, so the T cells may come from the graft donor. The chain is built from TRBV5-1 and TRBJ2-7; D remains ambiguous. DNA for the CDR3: TGCGCCAGCAGCTTGACCAGCGCACCCTACGAGCAGTACTTC. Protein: CASSLTSAPYEQYF.